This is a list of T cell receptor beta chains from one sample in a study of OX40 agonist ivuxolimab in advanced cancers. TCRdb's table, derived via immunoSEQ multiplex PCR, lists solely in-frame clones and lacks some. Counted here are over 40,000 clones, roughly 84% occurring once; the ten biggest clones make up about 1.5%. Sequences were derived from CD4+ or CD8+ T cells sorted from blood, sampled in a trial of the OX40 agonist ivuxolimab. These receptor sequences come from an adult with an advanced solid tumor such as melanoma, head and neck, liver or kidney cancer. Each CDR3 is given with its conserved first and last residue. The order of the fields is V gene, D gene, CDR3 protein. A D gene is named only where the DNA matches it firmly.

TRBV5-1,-,CASSLGGYNQPQHF
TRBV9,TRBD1,CASSAPGGADGYTF
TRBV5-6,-,CASSSMGGAVETQYF
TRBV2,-,CASSEVGHLYGYTF
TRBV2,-,CASSRTGNEKLFF
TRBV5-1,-,CATRTGTGNVYEQYF
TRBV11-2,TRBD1,CASSLGGQGRKQFF
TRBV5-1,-,CASSRGWQGYQKLFF
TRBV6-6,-,CASSSVVSGNTIYF
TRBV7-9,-,CASRRGGSYEQYF
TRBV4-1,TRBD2,CASSQEASGRANYEQYF
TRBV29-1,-,CSVGTGTGNTIYF
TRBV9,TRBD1,CASSVSGGTEAFF
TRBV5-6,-,CASSRPGGSSYNEQFF
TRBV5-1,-,CASSSTPGHKETQYF
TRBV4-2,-,CASSQASRNTGELFF
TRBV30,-,CAWSVPVGAEAFF
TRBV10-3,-,CAISVGSRYNEQFF
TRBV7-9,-,CASSWGRDEQYF
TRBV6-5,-,CASTNPTGTTWGYTF
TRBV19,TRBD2,CASNPSGSTDTQYF
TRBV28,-,CATSMGGGVGMNTEAFF